These 32 T cell receptor beta chains came from one sample sequenced in a study of patients and donors after allogeneic stem cell transplantation. TCRdb re-called the RT-PCR reads with MiXCR, one entry per CDR3 protein. The table has roughly 180,000 distinct CDR3 sequences, more than 35% seen once; the top ten hold 33%. The sample was blood, either unsorted or a sorted T cell fraction (not recorded which). These receptors were taken from a human donor who was either an allogeneic HSCT recipient or a stem cell or donor lymphocyte infusion donor (not recorded which). It is not recorded whose cells these are; they may come from a transplant donor.

The V call is TRBV12-3 or TRBV12-4, the J call TRBJ2-5; 9 nucleotides align to TRBD2. This CDR3 spans 15 amino acids. Germline trimming cut 1 base from V and 5 bases from J; bases unmatched to any gene: 5. The CDR3 region has the DNA TGTGCCAGCAGTTTAGGCGGCGGGAGGGCGGAGACCCAGTACTTC. This sequence encodes CASSLGGGRAETQYF.

This CDR3 reads CASSEWDTRRGDTEAFF. For the CDR3, the DNA is TGTGCCAGCAGTGAATGGGACACCCGAAGAGGTGACACTGAAGCTTTCTTT. This rearrangement joins TRBV6-1 to TRBJ1-1; TRBD1 is a possible D gene (6 bases). The germline V gene encodes CDR1 MNHNS and CDR2 SASEGT. The CDR3 is made up of 17 amino acids. V lost 2 bases, J lost 3 bases, and 19 bases lay in between.

The V call is TRBV14, the J call TRBJ1-5; TRBD1 is a possible D gene (5 bases). CDR1 is SGHDN and CDR2 is FVKESK in the germline V gene. This CDR3 region has 13 residues. V was clipped by 0 bases and J by 9 bases, with 9 bases between them. This CDR3 is CASSQDLGGPQHF. The CDR3 DNA reads TGTGCCAGCAGCCAAGATTTGGGGGGGCCCCAGCATTTT.

The chain carries TRBV7-2 and TRBJ1-2; possibly TRBD1 for D (6 bases). Trimming pared 4 bases from V and 4 bases from J, leaving 16 bases between. Germline-derived CDR1 and CDR2 are SGHTA and FQGNSA. This CDR3 contains 15 residues. Here the CDR3 reads CASSSASDRFYGYTF. The CDR3 DNA is TGTGCCAGCAGCTCCGCCTCGGACAGATTCTATGGCTACACCTTC.

V and J are TRBV5-1 and TRBJ2-3; D is ambiguous. The V gene's germline CDR1 is SGHRS and CDR2 YFSETQ. Trimming removed 0 bases from V and 2 bases from J, with 13 bases in between. The CDR3 length is 16 residues. The chain's CDR3 is CASSLEALHSTDTQYF. The CDR3 DNA reads as TGCGCCAGCAGCTTGGAAGCGCTTCATTCCACAGATACGCAGTATTTT.

The chain joins TRBV21-1 to TRBJ2-7; the table calls TRBD1, which could not be checked here. TRBV21-1 corresponds to a pseudogene. The CDR3 loop spans 16 amino acids. The CDR3 DNA reads as TGTGCCAGCAGCAGATCGGACAGGGGGCTTCCCTACGAGCAGTACTTC. Translation gives CASSRSDRGLPYEQYF.

The chain joins TRBV27 to TRBJ2-7; 8 bases align to TRBD2. The CDR3 sequence is 13 residues long. The germline CDR1 and CDR2 sequences are MNHEY and SMNVEV (reference sequence). With V trimmed by 6 bases and J by 6 bases, 7 bases remained unmatched. DNA of the CDR3: TGTGCCAGCAGCCCCCGCGGGAGGAGCGAGCAGTACTTC. Its protein product is CASSPRGRSEQYF.

The gene calls are TRBV5-1 and TRBJ1-1, with D hard to call. Per germline, CDR1 SGHRS and CDR2 YFSETQ. V was shortened by 1 base and J by 0 bases, with 10 bases between the two germline ends. This CDR3 spans 15 amino acids. The CDR3 nucleotides read TGCGCCAGCAGCTTGTCGCCAGCCATGAACACTGAAGCTTTCTTT. This translates into CASSLSPAMNTEAFF.

V and J are TRBV7-2 and TRBJ1-6; D call uncertain. This CDR3 comprises 15 residues. V gave up 1 base and J gave up 1 base, with 5 bases separating them. Germline assignment: CDR1 SGHTA and CDR2 FQGNSA. The CDR3 loop reads CASSLGQSYNSPLHF. CDR3 DNA sequence: TGTGCCAGCAGCTTAGGACAATCCTATAATTCACCCCTCCACTTT.

The sample holds a few counts of this clonotype. CDR3 coding DNA: TGTGCCAGCAGTTTTCGATTGCCTGAAGCTTTCTTT. This encodes CASSFRLPEAFF. The chain couples TRBV12-3 or TRBV12-4 to TRBJ1-1; D call uncertain. This CDR3 contains 12 residues. V was pared by 3 bases and J by 6 bases, with 8 bases between.

This clonotype appeared a few times. This rearrangement joins TRBV2 to TRBJ1-6; the D gene is possibly TRBD1 (5 bases). The CDR3 runs 15 residues. V was pared by 0 bases and J by 9 bases, with 12 bases between. CDR1 and CDR2 from the germline V gene are SNHLY and FYNNEI. CDR3 amino acids: CASSEAQGFVSPLHF. Here the CDR3 DNA reads TGTGCCAGCAGTGAAGCGCAGGGTTTTGTTTCACCCCTCCACTTT.

The chain has TRBV7-9 and TRBJ2-7; D is ambiguous. Germline V CDR1 and CDR2: SEHNR, FQNEAQ (reference sequence). The CDR3 is 14 residues long. Trimming cost V 2 bases and J 3 bases, with 11 bases left between them. CDR3: CASSLKGIVYEQYF. In nucleotides, the CDR3 is TGTGCCAGCAGCTTAAAAGGGATCGTCTACGAGCAGTACTTC.

CDR3 in DNA: TGTGCCAGCAGCTTCGTCAGGGGATTGGGCTATGGCTACACCTTC. The encoded protein is CASSFVRGLGYGYTF. V is TRBV7-9 and J is TRBJ1-2; maybe TRBD1 (6 bases). The V end lost 3 bases, the J end lost 4 bases, and 15 bases lay between the germline ends. The CDR3 runs 15 residues. CDR1 SEHNR and CDR2 FQNEAQ come from the germline V gene (reference sequence).

The rearrangement uses TRBV30 and TRBJ1-1; D not resolved. The CDR3 sequence is 13 residues long. Trimming pared 1 base from V and 5 bases from J, leaving 11 bases between. Germline CDR1 reads GTSNPN; CDR2 reads SVGIG (reference sequence). CDR3 sequence (DNA): TGTGCCTGGAGTGAGGCAGGAGGGACTGAAGCTTTCTTT. Amino acid sequence: CAWSEAGGTEAFF.

This rearrangement joins TRBV4-3 to TRBJ1-2, with D hard to call. Looked up from germline, CDR1 is LGHNA and CDR2 is YSLEER. This CDR3 contains 14 residues. Trimming left V 0 bases short and J 0 bases short, with 5 bases between. The CDR3 coding sequence is TGCGCCAGCAGCCAAGATCCTTCTAACTATGGCTACACCTTC. Its translation: CASSQDPSNYGYTF.

This clonotype was counted only a few times. The J gene is TRBJ1-2, the V gene TRBV5-1; D gene uncertain. The V and J ends lost 0 bases and 4 bases respectively, with 7 bases between them. This CDR3 spans 13 amino acids. Germline values: CDR1 SGHRS, CDR2 YFSETQ. The CDR3 spells CASSLGPRYGYTF. In nucleotides, the CDR3 is TGCGCCAGCAGCTTGGGACCCCGCTATGGCTACACCTTC.

The J gene is TRBJ2-4, the V gene TRBV4-3, with D unclear. Germline CDR1 LGHNA, CDR2 YSLEER. The CDR3 covers 16 residues. The V end lost 0 bases, the J end lost 0 bases, and 9 bases lay between the germline ends. In DNA, the CDR3 is TGCGCCAGCAGCCAAGACAGGTCTTTAGCCAAAAACATTCAGTACTTC. Amino acids: CASSQDRSLAKNIQYF.

The table lists this clonotype with many counts. The chain recombines TRBV10-3 with TRBJ1-1; 7 bases agree with TRBD1. This CDR3 region has 15 residues. From germline, CDR1 is ENHRY and CDR2 SYGVKD. V shed 3 bases, J shed 0 bases, and the junction held 4 bases outside the gene matches. The CDR3 sequence: CAISEPGQLNTEAFF. The CDR3 bases are TGTGCCATCAGTGAACCGGGACAGTTGAACACTGAAGCTTTCTTT.

There are a few counts of this clonotype. Here the CDR3 reads CASSFGEGANYGYTF. The CDR3 DNA reads as TGTGCCAGCAGCTTCGGGGAAGGGGCTAACTATGGCTACACCTTC. V is TRBV7-2 and J is TRBJ1-2; weak D call: TRBD1 (5 bases). In germline, CDR1 is SGHTA, CDR2 FQGNSA. This CDR3 is built from 15 residues. Trimming took off 3 bases at V and 0 bases at J, with 11 bases between the two ends.

This clonotype turned up a few times. This rearrangement joins TRBV29-1 to TRBJ1-2, with D possibly matching TRBD1 (5 bases). The V gene lost 3 bases and the J gene lost 1 base, with 9 bases spanning the gap. The CDR3 is made up of 13 amino acids. Germline CDR1 and CDR2: SQVTM and ANQGSEA. The CDR3 bases are TGCAGCGTTGACAGGGAGTTTAACTATGGCTACACCTTC. It codes for CSVDREFNYGYTF.

The V and J genes are TRBV12-3 or TRBV12-4 and TRBJ1-4; D might be TRBD1 (5 bases). The V and J ends lost 6 bases and 4 bases respectively, with 12 bases between them. The CDR3 is made up of 14 amino acids. CDR3 residues: CASSRNRFNEKLFF. Here the CDR3 DNA reads TGTGCCAGCAGCCGGAACAGGTTTAATGAAAAACTGTTTTTT.

The chain recombines TRBV19 with TRBJ2-3; D gene unclear. CDR3 size: 13 residues. CDR1 and CDR2 from the germline V gene are LNHDA and SQIVND (reference sequence). The V end was cut by 3 bases, the J end by 3 bases, with 7 bases between. CDR3 nucleotide sequence: TGTGCCAGTAGTATGACCATTACAGATACGCAGTATTTT. The encoded protein is CASSMTITDTQYF.

This clonotype was detected only a few times. This rearrangement joins TRBV6-2 or TRBV6-3 to TRBJ1-1, with a tentative D call TRBD1 (6 bases). V gave up 5 bases and J gave up 1 base, with 14 bases separating them. CDR1 is MNHEY and CDR2 is SVGEGT in the germline V gene. The CDR3 has 15 residues. The CDR3 nucleotides read TGTGCCAGCAGTACCCGGACAGTATGGAACACTGAAGCTTTCTTT. Amino acid sequence: CASSTRTVWNTEAFF.

The chain couples TRBV7-2 to TRBJ2-5; D gene unclear. The CDR3 extends over 11 amino acids. V was pared by 5 bases and J by 7 bases, with 8 bases between. Germline loops: CDR1 SGHTA, CDR2 FQGNSA. CDR3 loop: CASSPLGTQYF. CDR3 nucleotide sequence: TGTGCCAGCAGCCCCCTTGGGACCCAGTACTTC.

The chain couples TRBV9 to TRBJ1-5, with D tentatively TRBD1 (5 bases). The CDR3 contains 18 residues. V was clipped by 0 bases and J by 6 bases, with 22 bases between them. Germline CDR1 SGDLS, CDR2 YYNGEE. As DNA, the CDR3 is TGTGCCAGCAGCGTAGCTACCCCCGGACACGGTGCGCGTCAGCCCCAGCATTTT. As protein: CASSVATPGHGARQPQHF.

V gene TRBV6-5 combines with J gene TRBJ1-5; D perhaps matches TRBD1 (6 bases). Germline V lookup: CDR1 MNHEY, CDR2 SVGAGI. This CDR3 is built from 14 residues. V lost 6 bases, J lost 4 bases, and 13 bases lay in between. The CDR3 protein is CASSRLGQNQPQHF. Here the CDR3 DNA reads TGTGCCAGCAGCCGCCTCGGACAGAATCAGCCCCAGCATTTT.

The V gene is TRBV28, the J gene TRBJ2-3, with 13 bases fitting TRBD2. Germline V gives CDR1 MDHEN, CDR2 SYDVKM. The CDR3 runs 17 residues. Trimming removed 2 bases from V and 2 bases from J; junction bases left unmatched: 4. The chain's CDR3 is CASSLVGTSGVTDTQYF. The CDR3 DNA reads as TGTGCCAGCAGTTTAGTCGGGACTAGCGGGGTCACAGATACGCAGTATTTT.

The chain is built from TRBV3-1 and TRBJ1-1, with D tentatively TRBD1 (6 bases). The CDR3 has 12 residues. Germline CDR1 and CDR2: LGHDT and YNNKEL (reference sequence). V was trimmed by 5 bases and J by 8 bases, leaving 12 bases between them. The CDR3 nucleotides are TGTGCCAGCAGCTTCCCGGGACACGAAGCTTTCTTT. Residues: CASSFPGHEAFF.

The V gene is TRBV15, the J gene TRBJ1-3; D not resolved. CDR3 length: 16 residues. The ends were cut back, 0 bases at V and 1 base at J, with 10 bases in the middle. From germline, CDR1 is LNHNV and CDR2 YYDKDF (reference sequence). The CDR3 loop reads CATSRDAGVSGNTIYF. The CDR3 DNA sequence: TGTGCCACCAGCAGAGATGCTGGCGTATCTGGAAACACCATATATTTT.

This clonotype has only a few counts. The chain combines TRBV12-3 or TRBV12-4 with TRBJ1-1; no definite D call. CDR3 size: 14 residues. V was shortened by 3 bases and J by 0 bases, with 8 bases between the two germline ends. For the CDR3, the DNA is TGTGCCAGCAGTTTGTGGCAAATGAACACTGAAGCTTTCTTT. Translation: CASSLWQMNTEAFF.

The genes are TRBV29-1 and TRBJ1-5; D unresolved. The germline V gene has CDR1 SQVTM and CDR2 ANQGSEA. CDR3 length: 13 residues. V lost 4 bases, J lost 4 bases, and 11 bases lay in between. The CDR3 sequence: CSVVISGNQPQHF. DNA of the CDR3: TGCAGCGTTGTCATCTCGGGGAATCAGCCCCAGCATTTT.

The rearrangement uses TRBV12-3 or TRBV12-4 and TRBJ2-1; 10 nucleotides line up with TRBD2. This CDR3 has 17 residues. V lost 0 bases, J lost 7 bases, and 9 bases stayed unmatched. The CDR3 DNA is TGTGCCAGCAGTTTAGCCATGATGGAGCGGGAGGGGAATGAGCAGTTCTTC. It codes for CASSLAMMEREGNEQFF.